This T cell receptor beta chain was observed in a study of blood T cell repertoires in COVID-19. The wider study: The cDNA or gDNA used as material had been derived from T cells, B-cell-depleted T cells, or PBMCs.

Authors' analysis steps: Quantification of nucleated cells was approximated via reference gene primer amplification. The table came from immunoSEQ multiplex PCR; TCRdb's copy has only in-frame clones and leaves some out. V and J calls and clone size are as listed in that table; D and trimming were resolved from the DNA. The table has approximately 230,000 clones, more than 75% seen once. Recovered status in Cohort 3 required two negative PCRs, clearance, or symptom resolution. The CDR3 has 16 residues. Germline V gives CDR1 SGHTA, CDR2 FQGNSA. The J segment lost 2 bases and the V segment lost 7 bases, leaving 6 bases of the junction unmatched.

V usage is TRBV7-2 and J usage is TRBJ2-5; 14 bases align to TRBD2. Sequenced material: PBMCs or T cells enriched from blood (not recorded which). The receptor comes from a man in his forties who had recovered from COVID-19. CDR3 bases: TGTGCCAGCAACGGACTAGCGGGGGGACTTCAAGAGACCCAGTACTTC. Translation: CASNGLAGGLQETQYF.